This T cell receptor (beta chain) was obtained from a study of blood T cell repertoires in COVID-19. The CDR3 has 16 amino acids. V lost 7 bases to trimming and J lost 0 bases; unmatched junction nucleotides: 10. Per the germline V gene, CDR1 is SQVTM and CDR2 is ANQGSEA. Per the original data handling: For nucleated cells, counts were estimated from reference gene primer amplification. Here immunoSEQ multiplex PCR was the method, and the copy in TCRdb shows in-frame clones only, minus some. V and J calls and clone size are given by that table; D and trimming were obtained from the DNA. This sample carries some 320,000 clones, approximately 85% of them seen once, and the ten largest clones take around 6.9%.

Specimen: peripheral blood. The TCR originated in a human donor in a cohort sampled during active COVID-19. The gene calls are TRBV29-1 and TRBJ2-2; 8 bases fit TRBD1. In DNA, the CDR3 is TGCAGCGCTGTGACTAGGACAGGGTCGAACACCGGGGAGCTGTTTTTT. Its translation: CSAVTRTGSNTGELFF.